This T cell receptor (beta chain) was documented in a study of cytomegalovirus exposure and HLA in healthy donors. Germline values: CDR1 SQVTM, CDR2 ANQGSEA. V shed 4 bases, J shed 0 bases, and the junction held 3 bases outside the gene matches. The CDR3 covers 14 residues. The PCR contained 60 Vbeta and 13 Jbeta primers. Only in-frame clones appear in the TCRdb table, and some are missing; sequencing was by immunoSEQ multiplex PCR. This specimen shows approximately 76,000 clones; the ten leading clones hold 3.5% to 4%. Sequencing was done on a sample of PBMCs. The receptor's source is a man in his late teens or twenties in good health and CMV-seropositive. This chain joins TRBV29-1 and TRBJ2-1, with 7 bases fitting TRBD1. CDR3 bases: TGCAGCGTTGGGGGACAGAGCTCCTACAATGAGCAGTTCTTC. This encodes CSVGGQSSYNEQFF.